The clone carrying this T cell receptor (beta chain) was counted once. TCRdb's table, derived via immunoSEQ multiplex PCR, lists solely in-frame clones and lacks some. The sample contains 270,000 or so clones, roughly 89% of which appear only once. This sample is drawn from a study of blood T cell repertoires in COVID-19. CDR1 MGHRA and CDR2 YSYEKL come from the germline V gene. The CDR3 is 13 amino acids. V was cut by 1 base and J by 1 base, with 5 bases left in between. This sequence was found in a woman aged 40 to 50 who had recovered from COVID-19. This chain connects TRBV4-1 to TRBJ2-7; perhaps TRBD2 as D (5 bases). Sample: peripheral blood. This chain's CDR3 is CASSQGTSYEQYF. The CDR3 DNA is TGCGCCAGCAGCCAAGGGACTTCCTACGAGCAGTACTTC.